This TCR beta chain was recorded in a study of OX40 agonist ivuxolimab in advanced cancers. Germline V lookup: CDR1 MNHEY, CDR2 SVGAGI. The CDR3 has 14 residues. V shed 4 bases and J 2 bases; nucleotides not matched to a gene: 5. Measured with immunoSEQ multiplex PCR; TCRdb has only the in-frame clones, and not every one. The top ten clones hold roughly 0.16% of a sample with around 95,000 clones, around 90% of them seen once. Study conclusions and caveats: At 0.1 to 3.0 mg/kg and by week 6, CD4+ and CD8+ T cells in the blood had expanded clonally.

A remark on this clone: Its specificity is not known.

The TCR was taken from an adult with an advanced solid tumor such as melanoma, head and neck, liver or kidney cancer. The starting material was CD4+ or CD8+ T cells sorted from blood, obtained in a trial of the OX40 agonist ivuxolimab. The rearrangement uses TRBV6-5 and TRBJ2-7; 7 nucleotides line up with TRBD2. CDR3 amino acids: CASSLTGGPYEQYF. In DNA, the CDR3 is TGTGCCAGCAGTTTAACGGGAGGCCCCTACGAGCAGTACTTC.